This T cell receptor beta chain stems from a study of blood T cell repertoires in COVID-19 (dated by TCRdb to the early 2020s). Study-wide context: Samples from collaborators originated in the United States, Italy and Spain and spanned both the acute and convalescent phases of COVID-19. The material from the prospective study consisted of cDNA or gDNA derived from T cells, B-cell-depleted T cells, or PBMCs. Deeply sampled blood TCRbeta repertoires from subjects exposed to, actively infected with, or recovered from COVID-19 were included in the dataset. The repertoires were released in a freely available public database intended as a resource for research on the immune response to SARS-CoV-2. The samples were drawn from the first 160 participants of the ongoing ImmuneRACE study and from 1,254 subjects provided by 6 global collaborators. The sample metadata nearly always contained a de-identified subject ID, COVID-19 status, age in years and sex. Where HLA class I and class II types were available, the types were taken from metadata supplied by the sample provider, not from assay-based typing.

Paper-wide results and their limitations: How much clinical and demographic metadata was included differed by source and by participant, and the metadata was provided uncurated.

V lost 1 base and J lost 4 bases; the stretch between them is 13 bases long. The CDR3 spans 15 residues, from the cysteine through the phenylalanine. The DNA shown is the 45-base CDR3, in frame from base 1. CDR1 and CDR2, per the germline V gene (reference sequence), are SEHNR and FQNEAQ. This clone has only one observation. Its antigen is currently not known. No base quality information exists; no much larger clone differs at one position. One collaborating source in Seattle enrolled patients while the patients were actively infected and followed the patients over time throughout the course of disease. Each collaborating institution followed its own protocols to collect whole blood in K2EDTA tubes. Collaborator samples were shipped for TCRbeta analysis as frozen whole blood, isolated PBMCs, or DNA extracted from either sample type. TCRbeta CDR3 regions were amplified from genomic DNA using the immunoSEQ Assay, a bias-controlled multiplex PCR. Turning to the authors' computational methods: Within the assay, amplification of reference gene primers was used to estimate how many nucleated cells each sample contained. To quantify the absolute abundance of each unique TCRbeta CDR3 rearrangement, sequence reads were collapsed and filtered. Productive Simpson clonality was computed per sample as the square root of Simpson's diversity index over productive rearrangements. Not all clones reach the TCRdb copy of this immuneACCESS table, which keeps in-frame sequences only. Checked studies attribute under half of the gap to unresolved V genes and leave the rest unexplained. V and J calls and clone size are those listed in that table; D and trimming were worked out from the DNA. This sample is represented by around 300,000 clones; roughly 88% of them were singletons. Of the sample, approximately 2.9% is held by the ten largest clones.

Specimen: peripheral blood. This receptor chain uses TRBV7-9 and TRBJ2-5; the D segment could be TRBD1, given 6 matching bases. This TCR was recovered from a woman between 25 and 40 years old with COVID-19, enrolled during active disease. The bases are TGTGCCAGCAGCTTAGAACAGGGAATTGGAGAGACCCAGTACTTC. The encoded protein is CASSLEQGIGETQYF.